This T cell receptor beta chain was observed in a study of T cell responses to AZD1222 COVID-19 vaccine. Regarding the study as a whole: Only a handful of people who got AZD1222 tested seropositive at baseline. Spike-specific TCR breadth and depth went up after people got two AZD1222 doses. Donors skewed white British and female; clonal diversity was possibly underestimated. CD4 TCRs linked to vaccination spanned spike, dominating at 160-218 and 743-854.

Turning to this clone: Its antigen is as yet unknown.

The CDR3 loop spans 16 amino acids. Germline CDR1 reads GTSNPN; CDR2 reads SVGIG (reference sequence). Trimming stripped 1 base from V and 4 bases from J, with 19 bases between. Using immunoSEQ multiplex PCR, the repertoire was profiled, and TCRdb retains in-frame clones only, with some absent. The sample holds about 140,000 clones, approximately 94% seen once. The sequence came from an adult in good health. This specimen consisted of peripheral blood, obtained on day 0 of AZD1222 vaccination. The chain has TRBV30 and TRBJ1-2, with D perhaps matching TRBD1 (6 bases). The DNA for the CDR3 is TGTGCCTGGAGTGAGAGGGGGATCTCAGTTTTCTATGGCTACACCTTC. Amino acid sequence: CAWSERGISVFYGYTF.